The 14 T cell receptor beta chains listed next were all sequenced from one sample in a study of blood T cell repertoires in COVID-19 (TCRdb year 2020). To prepare the library, the immunoSEQ multiplex PCR assay was applied. TCRdb took over this immuneACCESS table, retaining in-frame rearrangements with V and J assigned. Such tables are incomplete; in checked studies, under half of the missing clones stem from an unresolved V gene, and the remainder is unexplained. The sample table shows under 350,000 clones, and 85% are seen once. The ten most abundant clones make up about an eighth of the sample. Sample: peripheral blood. The receptors were gathered from a human donor in a cohort sampled during active COVID-19.

V is TRBV7-8 and J is TRBJ2-7; 12 bases align to TRBD2. The CDR3 length is 17 residues. V lost 5 bases to trimming and J lost 4 bases; unmatched junction nucleotides: 12. CDR1 is SGHVS and CDR2 is FQNEAQ in the germline V gene. This CDR3 reads CASSIRPTSGSPYEQYF. The CDR3 DNA reads TGTGCCAGCAGCATCCGGCCGACTAGCGGGAGCCCGTACGAGCAGTACTTC.

The V gene is TRBV6-5, the J gene TRBJ1-4; TRBD1 might be the D (5 bases). CDR1 and CDR2 from the germline V gene are MNHEY and SVGAGI. CDR3 length equals 15 residues. The germline V and J ends were trimmed by 6 bases and 0 bases, with 11 bases remaining between them. CDR3 protein: CASSFGTATNEKLFF. DNA for the CDR3: TGTGCCAGCAGCTTTGGGACTGCAACTAATGAAAAACTGTTTTTT.

The CDR3 DNA sequence: TGTGCCAGCAGCTTCTCGGGCACAGATACGCAGTATTTT. Translation gives CASSFSGTDTQYF. The chain couples TRBV7-9 to TRBJ2-3; D is unresolved. Germline CDR1 reads SEHNR; CDR2 reads FQNEAQ (reference sequence). V was cut by 3 bases and J by 1 base, with 5 bases left in between. The CDR3 totals 13 residues.

The V gene is TRBV7-9, the J gene TRBJ1-4; 10 nucleotides line up with TRBD1. After removal of 5 bases from V and 5 bases from J, the junction contained 2 bases not matched to a gene. Per germline, CDR1 SEHNR and CDR2 FQNEAQ (reference sequence). The CDR3 covers 14 residues. CDR3 sequence (DNA): TGTGCCAGCAGCCCGGGACAGGGGAATGAAAAACTGTTTTTT. It specifies CASSPGQGNEKLFF.

The genes are TRBV7-9 and TRBJ1-1, with a tentative D call TRBD1 (5 bases). The V gene lost 2 bases and the J gene lost 7 bases, with 11 bases spanning the gap. Per the germline V gene, CDR1 is SEHNR and CDR2 is FQNEAQ (reference sequence). This CDR3 has 13 amino acids. CDR3 sequence: CASSLQGGGEAFF. CDR3 DNA sequence: TGTGCCAGCAGCTTACAGGGAGGAGGTGAAGCTTTCTTT.

This chain uses TRBV7-2 with TRBJ2-7; 12 bases align to TRBD2. Germline assignment: CDR1 SGHTA and CDR2 FQGNSA. This CDR3 spans 13 amino acids. V shed 8 bases, J shed 7 bases, and the junction held 6 bases outside the gene matches. In DNA form, the CDR3 reads TGTGCCAGCCTCAGACTAGCGGGAGATGAGCAGTACTTC. It yields the protein CASLRLAGDEQYF.

The rearrangement joins TRBV7-8 to TRBJ2-6, with 7 bases aligning to TRBD1. Per germline, CDR1 SGHVS and CDR2 FQNEAQ. The CDR3 length is 17 residues. V trimming: 5 bases; J trimming: 2 bases; junction bases outside the gene matches: 9. The CDR3 nucleotides are TGTGCCAGCAGCCGGGTCCCCAGGGGGACTGGGGCCAACGTCCTGACTTTC. This encodes CASSRVPRGTGANVLTF.

The rearrangement links TRBV5-1 to TRBJ2-6; D gene unclear. Germline values: CDR1 SGHRS, CDR2 YFSETQ. Trimming pared 0 bases from V and 0 bases from J, leaving 13 bases between. The CDR3 consists of 18 residues. The DNA for the CDR3 is TGCGCCAGCAGCTTGGCCGCTATAGTTAACTCTGGGGCCAACGTCCTGACTTTC. Translation: CASSLAAIVNSGANVLTF.

V is TRBV19 and J is TRBJ2-2, with 13 bases fitting TRBD2. V shed 3 bases, J shed 7 bases, and the junction held 8 bases outside the gene matches. Germline assignment: CDR1 LNHDA and CDR2 SQIVND (reference sequence). The CDR3 covers 17 residues. The CDR3 here is CASSIRGLAGMGGELFF. The DNA for the CDR3 is TGTGCCAGTAGTATTCGGGGACTAGCGGGAATGGGCGGGGAGCTGTTTTTT.

This chain connects TRBV7-2 to TRBJ1-1; D is ambiguous. The CDR3 totals 15 residues. Looked up from germline, CDR1 is SGHTA and CDR2 is FQGNSA. V was shortened by 0 bases and J by 3 bases, with 11 bases between the two germline ends. CDR3 bases: TGTGCCAGCAGCTTAGCGCCGGGATGGGACACTGAAGCTTTCTTT. Translating it yields CASSLAPGWDTEAFF.

V usage is TRBV4-3 and J usage is TRBJ2-2, with 7 bases matching TRBD2. The CDR3 contains 17 residues. Germline assignment: CDR1 LGHNA and CDR2 YSLEER. The ends lost 1 base at V and 6 bases at J; junction bases unmatched: 11. CDR3: CASSQGPGGRAPGELFF. The CDR3 nucleotides read TGCGCCAGCAGCCAAGGGCCTGGTGGGAGGGCCCCCGGGGAGCTGTTTTTT.

The chain links TRBV14 to TRBJ1-2, with D unresolved. The CDR3 extends over 13 amino acids. The V end was cut by 0 bases, the J end by 5 bases, with 7 bases between. The germline V gene has CDR1 SGHDN and CDR2 FVKESK. This CDR3 reads CASSQDLGYGYTF. CDR3 nucleotide sequence: TGTGCCAGCAGCCAAGATCTAGGTTATGGCTACACCTTC.

The genes are TRBV4-1 and TRBJ1-5, with D tentatively TRBD1 (5 bases). Trimming shortened V by 2 bases and J by 5 bases, and 25 bases separated the two germline ends. Germline assignment: CDR1 MGHRA and CDR2 YSYEKL. The CDR3 sequence is 19 residues long. CDR3 coding DNA: TGCGCCAGCAGCCAAAATTCAAAGGGGTTCTTGAGGCCTTATCAGCCCCAGCATTTT. Translated, it gives CASSQNSKGFLRPYQPQHF.

This rearrangement joins TRBV21-1 to TRBJ2-1; the D call TRBD2 from the table was never checked on the DNA. TRBV21-1 is termed a pseudogene. The CDR3 covers 18 residues. The CDR3 region has the DNA TGTGCCAGCAGCAGCACTAGCGGGAGCCCAAGCTCCTACAATGAGCAGTTCTTC. Amino acid sequence: CASSSTSGSPSSYNEQFF.